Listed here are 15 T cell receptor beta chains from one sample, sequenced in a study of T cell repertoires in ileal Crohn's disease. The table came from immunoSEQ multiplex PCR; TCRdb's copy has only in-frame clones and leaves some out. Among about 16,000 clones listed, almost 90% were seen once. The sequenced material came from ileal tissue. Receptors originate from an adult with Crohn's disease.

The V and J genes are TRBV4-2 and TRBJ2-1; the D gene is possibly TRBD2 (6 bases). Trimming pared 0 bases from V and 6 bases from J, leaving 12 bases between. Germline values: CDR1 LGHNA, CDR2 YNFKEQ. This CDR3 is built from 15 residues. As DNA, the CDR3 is TGTGCCAGCAGCCAAGACGGGGAGGCCCCCAATGAGCAGTTCTTC. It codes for CASSQDGEAPNEQFF.

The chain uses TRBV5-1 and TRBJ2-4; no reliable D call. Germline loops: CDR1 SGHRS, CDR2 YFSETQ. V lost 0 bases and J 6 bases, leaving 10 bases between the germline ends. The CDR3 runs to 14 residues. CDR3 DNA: TGCGCCAGCAGCTTGGACGGAGTATTAAACATTCAGTACTTC. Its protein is CASSLDGVLNIQYF.

For the CDR3, the DNA is TGTGCCAGCAATCGACTAGCGGGAGACTACGAGCAGTACTTC. Translating it yields CASNRLAGDYEQYF. The chain employs TRBV2 and TRBJ2-7; TRBD2 matches at 12 bases. J gave up 3 bases and V 7 bases, and 4 bases lay outside the gene matches. The CDR3 runs 14 residues. Looked up from germline, CDR1 is SNHLY and CDR2 is FYNNEI.

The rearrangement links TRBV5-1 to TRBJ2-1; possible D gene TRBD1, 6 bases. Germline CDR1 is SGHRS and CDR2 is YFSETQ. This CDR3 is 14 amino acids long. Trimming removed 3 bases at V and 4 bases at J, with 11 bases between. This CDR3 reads CASSSPGHYNEQFF. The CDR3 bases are TGCGCCAGCAGCTCCCCGGGACATTACAATGAGCAGTTCTTC.

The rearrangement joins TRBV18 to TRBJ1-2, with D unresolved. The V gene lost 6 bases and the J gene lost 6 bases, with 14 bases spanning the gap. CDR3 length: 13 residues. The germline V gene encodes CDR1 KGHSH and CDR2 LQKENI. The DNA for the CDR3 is TGTGCCAGCTCCCCCAGGTTAATCGATGGCTACACCTTC. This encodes CASSPRLIDGYTF.

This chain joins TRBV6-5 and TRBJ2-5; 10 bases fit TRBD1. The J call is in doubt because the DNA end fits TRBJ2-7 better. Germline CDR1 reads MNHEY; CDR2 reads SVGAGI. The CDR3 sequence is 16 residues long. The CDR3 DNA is TGTGCCAGCAGTTACTCCTACCGGGACAGGGGCGACGAGCAGTACTTC. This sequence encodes CASSYSYRDRGDEQYF.

CDR3 sequence reads: CASSDNYEQYF. In DNA, the CDR3 is TGTGCCAGCAGCGACAACTACGAGCAGTACTTC. This chain connects TRBV7-9 to TRBJ2-7; D ambiguous. The CDR3 has 11 residues. The V gene's germline CDR1 is SEHNR and CDR2 FQNEAQ (reference sequence). V lost 5 bases to trimming and J lost 3 bases, with 5 bases between them.

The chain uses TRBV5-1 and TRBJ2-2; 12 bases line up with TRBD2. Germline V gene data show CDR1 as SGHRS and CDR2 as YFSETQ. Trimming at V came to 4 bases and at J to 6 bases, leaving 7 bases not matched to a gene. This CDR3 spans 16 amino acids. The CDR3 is CASSLGLAGSSGELFF. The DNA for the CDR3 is TGCGCCAGCAGCCTCGGACTAGCGGGAAGCTCCGGGGAGCTGTTTTTT.

The chain's CDR3 is CASSGQGAVWTQHF. CDR3 DNA: TGTGCCAGTAGTGGACAGGGGGCCGTTTGGACCCAGCATTTT. V gene TRBV19 combines with J gene TRBJ1-5; 11 nucleotides match TRBD1. The CDR3 has 14 residues. V shed 5 bases, J shed 11 bases, and the junction held 8 bases outside the gene matches. The germline V gene has CDR1 LNHDA and CDR2 SQIVND (reference sequence).

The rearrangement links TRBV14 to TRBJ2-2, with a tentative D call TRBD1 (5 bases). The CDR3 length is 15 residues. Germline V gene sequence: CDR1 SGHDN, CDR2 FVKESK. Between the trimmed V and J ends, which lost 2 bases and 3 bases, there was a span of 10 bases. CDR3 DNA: TGTGCCAGCAGCCAACGACAGAGTTACACCGGGGAGCTGTTTTTT. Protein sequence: CASSQRQSYTGELFF.

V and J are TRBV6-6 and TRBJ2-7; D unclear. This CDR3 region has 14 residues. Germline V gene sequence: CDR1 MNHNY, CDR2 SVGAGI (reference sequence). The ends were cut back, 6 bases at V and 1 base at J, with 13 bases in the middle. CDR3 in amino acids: CASSTPPRSYEQYF. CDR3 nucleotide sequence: TGTGCCAGCAGCACTCCCCCGAGATCCTACGAGCAGTACTTC.

The CDR3 bases are TGTGCCAGCAGTTCCCGACAGGGGTCAATGACAGATACGCAGTATTTT. This sequence encodes CASSSRQGSMTDTQYF. The chain couples TRBV28 to TRBJ2-3, with 8 bases lining up with TRBD1. There are 16 residues in the CDR3. Germline CDR1 reads MDHEN; CDR2 reads SYDVKM. The J segment lost 3 bases and the V segment lost 4 bases, leaving 9 bases of the junction unmatched. Full variable domain (missing parts from reference TRBV28 and TRBJ2-3): DVKVTQSSRYLVKRTGEKVFLECVQDMDHENMFWYRQDPGLGLRLIYFSYDVKMKEKGDIPEGYSVSREKKERFSLILESASTNQTSMYLCASSSRQGSMTDTQYFGPGTRLTVL.

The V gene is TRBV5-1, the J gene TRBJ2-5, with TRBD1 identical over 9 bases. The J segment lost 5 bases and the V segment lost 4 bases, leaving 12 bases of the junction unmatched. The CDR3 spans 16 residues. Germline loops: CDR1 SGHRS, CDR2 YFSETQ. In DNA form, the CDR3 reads TGCGCCAGCAGCCGAGGACAGGGGACCATAGTCGAGACCCAGTACTTC. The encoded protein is CASSRGQGTIVETQYF.

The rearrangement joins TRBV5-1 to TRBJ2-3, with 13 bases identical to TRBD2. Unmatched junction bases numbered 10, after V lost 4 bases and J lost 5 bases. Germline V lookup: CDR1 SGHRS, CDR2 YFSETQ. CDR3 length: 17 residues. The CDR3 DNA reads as TGCGCCAGCAGCCTTGGACTAGCGGGAGCGGCGGGAGATACGCAGTATTTT. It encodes CASSLGLAGAAGDTQYF.

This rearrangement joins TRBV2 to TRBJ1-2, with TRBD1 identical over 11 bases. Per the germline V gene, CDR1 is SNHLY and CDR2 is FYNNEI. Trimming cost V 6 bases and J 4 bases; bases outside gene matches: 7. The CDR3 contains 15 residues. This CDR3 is CASRPGQGAGYGYTF. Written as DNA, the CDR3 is TGTGCCAGCAGGCCCGGACAGGGGGCGGGCTATGGCTACACCTTC.